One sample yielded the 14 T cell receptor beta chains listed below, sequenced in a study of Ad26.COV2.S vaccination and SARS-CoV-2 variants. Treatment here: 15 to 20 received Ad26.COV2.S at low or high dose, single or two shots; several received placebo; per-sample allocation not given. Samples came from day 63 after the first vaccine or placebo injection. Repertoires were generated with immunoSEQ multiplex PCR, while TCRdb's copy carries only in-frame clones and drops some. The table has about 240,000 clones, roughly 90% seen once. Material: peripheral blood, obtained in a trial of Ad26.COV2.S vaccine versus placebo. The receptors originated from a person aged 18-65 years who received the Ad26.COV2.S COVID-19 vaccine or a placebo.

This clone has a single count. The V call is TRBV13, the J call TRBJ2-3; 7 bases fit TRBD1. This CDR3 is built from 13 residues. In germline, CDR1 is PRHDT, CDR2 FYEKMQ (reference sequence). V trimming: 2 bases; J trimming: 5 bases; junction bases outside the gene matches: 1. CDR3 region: CASSLPGGDTQYF. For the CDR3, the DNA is TGTGCCAGCAGCTTACCAGGGGGAGATACGCAGTATTTT.

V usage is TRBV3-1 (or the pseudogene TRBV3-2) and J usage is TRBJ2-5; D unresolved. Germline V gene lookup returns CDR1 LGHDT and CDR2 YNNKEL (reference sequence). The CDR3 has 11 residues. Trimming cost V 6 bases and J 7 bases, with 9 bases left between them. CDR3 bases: TGTGCCAGCAGGGGTAGGGTGACCCAGTACTTC. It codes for CASRGRVTQYF.

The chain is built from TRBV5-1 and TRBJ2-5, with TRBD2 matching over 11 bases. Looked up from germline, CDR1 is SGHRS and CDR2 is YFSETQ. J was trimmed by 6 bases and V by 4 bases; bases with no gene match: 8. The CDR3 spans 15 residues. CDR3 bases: TGCGCCAGCAGCCAACTAGCGGGAGAAGCAAAGACCCAGTACTTC. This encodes CASSQLAGEAKTQYF.

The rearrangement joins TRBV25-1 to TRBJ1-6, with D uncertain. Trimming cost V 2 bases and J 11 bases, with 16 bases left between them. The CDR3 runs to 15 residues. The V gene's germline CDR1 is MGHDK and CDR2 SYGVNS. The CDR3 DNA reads TGTGCCAGCAGTGAAGTTGACACGCCGTATCCACCCCTCCACTTT. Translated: CASSEVDTPYPPLHF.

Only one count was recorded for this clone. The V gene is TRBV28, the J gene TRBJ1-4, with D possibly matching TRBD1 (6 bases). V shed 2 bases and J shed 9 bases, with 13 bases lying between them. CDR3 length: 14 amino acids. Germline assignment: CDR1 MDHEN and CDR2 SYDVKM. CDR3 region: CASSLRSRGKKLFF. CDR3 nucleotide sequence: TGTGCCAGCAGTTTAAGGTCCAGGGGTAAAAAACTGTTTTTT.

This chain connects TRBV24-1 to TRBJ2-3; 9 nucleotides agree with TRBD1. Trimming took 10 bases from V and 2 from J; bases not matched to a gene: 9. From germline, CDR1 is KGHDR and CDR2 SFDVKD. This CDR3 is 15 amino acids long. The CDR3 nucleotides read TGTGCCACTTCCGGACAGGGGTGGGCCACAGATACGCAGTATTTT. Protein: CATSGQGWATDTQYF.

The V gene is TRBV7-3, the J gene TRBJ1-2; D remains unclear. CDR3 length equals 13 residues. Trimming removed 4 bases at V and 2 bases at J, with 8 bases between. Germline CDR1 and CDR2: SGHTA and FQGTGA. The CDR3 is CASSSDTNYGYTF. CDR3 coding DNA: TGTGCCAGCAGCTCAGACACCAACTATGGCTACACCTTC.

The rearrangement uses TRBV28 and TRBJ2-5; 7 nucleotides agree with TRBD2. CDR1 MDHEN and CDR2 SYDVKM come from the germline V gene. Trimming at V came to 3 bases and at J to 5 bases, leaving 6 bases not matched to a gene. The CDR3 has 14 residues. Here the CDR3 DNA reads TGTGCCAGCAGTTTGGGGGGGGACGTCGAGACCCAGTACTTC. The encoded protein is CASSLGGDVETQYF.

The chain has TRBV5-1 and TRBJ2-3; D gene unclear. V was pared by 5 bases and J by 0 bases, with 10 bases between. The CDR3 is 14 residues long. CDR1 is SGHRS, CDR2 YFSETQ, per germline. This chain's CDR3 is CASRYTDSTDTQYF. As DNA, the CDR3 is TGCGCCAGCAGGTATACCGACAGCACAGATACGCAGTATTTT.

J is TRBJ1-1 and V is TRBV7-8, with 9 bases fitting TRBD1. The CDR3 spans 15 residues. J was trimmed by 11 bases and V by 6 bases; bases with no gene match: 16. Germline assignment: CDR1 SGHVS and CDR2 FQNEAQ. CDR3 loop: CASRSPGQGEITAFF. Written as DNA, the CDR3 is TGTGCCAGCAGGAGCCCGGGACAGGGAGAAATTACCGCTTTCTTT.

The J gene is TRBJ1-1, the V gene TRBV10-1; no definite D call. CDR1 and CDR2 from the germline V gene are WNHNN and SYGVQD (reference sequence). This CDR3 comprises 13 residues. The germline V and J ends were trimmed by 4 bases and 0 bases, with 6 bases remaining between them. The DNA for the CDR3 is TGCGCCAGCAGTGTTGGACTGAACACTGAAGCTTTCTTT. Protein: CASSVGLNTEAFF.

For the CDR3, the DNA is TGTGCCAGCTCGCCCGGGACAGGGTGGAACACTGAAGCTTTCTTT. This codes for CASSPGTGWNTEAFF. V is TRBV18 and J is TRBJ1-1; 9 bases are shared with TRBD1. The CDR3 contains 15 residues. Germline CDR1 reads KGHSH; CDR2 reads LQKENI. Trimming at V came to 6 bases and at J to 1 base, leaving 6 bases not matched to a gene.

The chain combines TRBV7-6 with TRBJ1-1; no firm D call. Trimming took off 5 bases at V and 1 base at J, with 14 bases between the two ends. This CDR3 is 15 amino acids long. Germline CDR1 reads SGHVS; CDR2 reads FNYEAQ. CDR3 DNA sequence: TGTGCCAGCAGCCGCCGACCGACCGGGAACACTGAAGCTTTCTTT. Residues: CASSRRPTGNTEAFF.

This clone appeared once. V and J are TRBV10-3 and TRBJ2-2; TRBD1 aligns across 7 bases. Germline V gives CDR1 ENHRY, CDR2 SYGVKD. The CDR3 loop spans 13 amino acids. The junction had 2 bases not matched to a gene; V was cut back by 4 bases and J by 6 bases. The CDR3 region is CAISGQGAGELFF. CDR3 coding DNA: TGTGCCATCAGTGGACAGGGAGCCGGGGAGCTGTTTTTT.